This T cell receptor beta chain appears in the sequencing data of a study of Ad26.COV2.S vaccination and SARS-CoV-2 variants. V lost 4 bases, J lost 7 bases, and 7 bases stayed unmatched. CDR1 SGDLS and CDR2 YYNGEE come from the germline V gene. The CDR3 contains 14 residues. Only in-frame clones appear in the TCRdb table, and some are missing; sequencing was by immunoSEQ multiplex PCR. The top ten hold approximately 6% of the sample, which has about 180,000 clones, around nine tenths seen once. V usage is TRBV9 and J usage is TRBJ1-5; 8 bases align to TRBD1. This clonotype originated in a human donor who had recovered from COVID-19. The material sequenced was peripheral blood, taken after recovery from COVID-19. The CDR3 protein is CASSRTGTGQPQHF. CDR3 in DNA: TGTGCCAGCAGCCGAACAGGGACAGGACAGCCCCAGCATTTT.